This T cell receptor (beta chain) was recovered during a study of T cells in Graves' hyperthyroidism and ophthalmopathy. Study observations and caveats: With a median lead of roughly 6.2 months before onset, the model predicted ophthalmopathy.

The J segment lost 6 bases and the V segment lost 3 bases, leaving 12 bases of the junction unmatched. The germline V gene encodes CDR1 SGHTA and CDR2 FQGTGA. This CDR3 comprises 17 residues. It was RNA transcripts that yielded the amplified TCR beta CDR3 regions. HTBI primers drove first-round RT-PCR of the TCR CDR3. TCRdb itself ran the multiplex PCR reads through MiXCR, one entry per CDR3 protein. The repertoire consists of approximately 260,000 distinct CDR3 sequences, with 13% to 15% occurring once and the leading ten covering 30%. Sample collection date corresponds to first hyperthyroidism diagnosis, prior to any ophthalmopathy symptoms. This clonotype came up many times. Its specificity is unknown.

The source of this sequence is a woman in her 50s with Graves' hyperthyroidism that later progressed to Graves' ophthalmopathy. The V gene is TRBV7-3, the J gene TRBJ2-1; the match to TRBD2 covers 9 bases. Sequencing was performed on blood. This chain's CDR3 is CASSFAGGPVNFNEQFF. The CDR3 DNA sequence: TGTGCCAGCAGCTTTGCGGGAGGGCCGGTAAATTTCAATGAGCAGTTCTTC.